This entry lists 5 T cell receptor beta chains sequenced from one sample in a study of blood T cell repertoires in COVID-19. Profiled with immunoSEQ multiplex PCR; TCRdb holds only in-frame clones, not every one. The sample has approximately 220,000 clones; just under 90% are singletons. Sequenced: peripheral blood. The receptors were gathered from a man aged 60 to 69 who had recovered from COVID-19.

The chain employs TRBV5-1 and TRBJ1-4, with D perhaps matching TRBD1 (5 bases). This CDR3 has 13 amino acids. Germline CDR1 and CDR2: SGHRS and YFSETQ. Between the trimmed V and J ends, which lost 0 bases and 8 bases, there was a span of 8 bases. CDR3 sequence: CASSLEGEEKLFF. DNA of the CDR3: TGCGCCAGCAGCTTGGAAGGGGAAGAAAAACTGTTTTTT.

The V call is TRBV2, the J call TRBJ2-5, with 12 bases aligning to TRBD1. CDR3 length equals 15 residues. After removal of 6 bases from V and 5 bases from J, the junction contained 7 bases not matched to a gene. CDR1 SNHLY and CDR2 FYNNEI come from the germline V gene. CDR3 DNA sequence: TGTGCCAGCAGGGGGGACAGGGGGCGGTCGGAGACCCAGTACTTC. Protein: CASRGDRGRSETQYF. Full variable domain (outside the CDR3, taken from reference TRBV2 and TRBJ2-5): EPEVTQTPSHQVTQMGQEVILRCVPISNHLYFYWYRQILGQKVEFLVSFYNNEISEKSEIFDDQFSVERPDGSNFTLKIRSTKLEDSAMYFCASRGDRGRSETQYFGPGTRLLVL.

V gene TRBV27 combines with J gene TRBJ1-1, with D possibly being TRBD1 (6 bases). V dropped 5 bases and J dropped 7 bases, with 8 bases sitting between them. This CDR3 spans 11 amino acids. CDR1 and CDR2 (germline): MNHEY, SMNVEV (reference sequence). The CDR3 loop is CASSDRREAFF. Here the CDR3 DNA reads TGTGCCAGCAGTGACAGGCGTGAAGCTTTCTTT.

The chain couples TRBV7-9 to TRBJ1-4; D not certain. V lost 1 base and J lost 4, with 7 bases in between. Germline loops: CDR1 SEHNR, CDR2 FQNEAQ (reference sequence). This CDR3 spans 14 amino acids. The chain's CDR3 is CASSLGQVNEKLFF. The DNA of the CDR3 is TGTGCCAGCAGCTTAGGACAAGTTAATGAAAAACTGTTTTTT.

The genes are TRBV19 and TRBJ2-3; 9 nucleotides line up with TRBD2. This CDR3 is 16 amino acids long. CDR1 is LNHDA and CDR2 is SQIVND in the germline V gene (reference sequence). Unmatched junction bases numbered 5, after V lost 4 bases and J lost 0 bases. The CDR3 DNA sequence: TGTGCCAGTAGTACCCCGACTAGCGGCAGCACAGATACGCAGTATTTT. Amino acid sequence: CASSTPTSGSTDTQYF.